This T cell receptor (beta chain) appears in the sequencing data of a study of identical twins. TCRdb processed the 5' RACE reads anew with MiXCR; each CDR3 protein has one entry. The sample includes some 240,000 distinct CDR3 sequences, about 11% of them seen just once. V was shortened by 1 base and J by 4 bases, with 8 bases between the two germline ends. This CDR3 has 13 amino acids. Germline V gives CDR1 MGHRA, CDR2 YSYEKL. The sequencing input was memory T cells sorted from blood. The TCR originated in a man in his fifties or sixties in good health. This chain joins TRBV4-1 and TRBJ2-7; D may be TRBD2 (5 bases). The CDR3, as DNA: TGCGCCAGCAGCCAAGGTAGCGTTTACGAGCAGTACTTC. It codes for CASSQGSVYEQYF.